The T cell receptor beta chain described here comes from a study of shared clonotypes between healthy human individuals. Trimming took off 4 bases at V and 0 bases at J, with 11 bases between the two ends. The CDR3 is 14 amino acids. CDR1 and CDR2 from the germline V gene are SGDLS and YYNGEE. Genomic DNA from each subset was divided evenly over several immunoSEQ plates. Using immunoSEQ multiplex PCR, the repertoire was profiled, and TCRdb retains in-frame clones only, with some absent. The sample records about 490,000 clones, 81% being singletons. Comment on this clone: Other DNA sequences in the same sample also yield this CDR3.

The sample consisted of PBMCs. The genes are TRBV9 and TRBJ2-7; D may be TRBD1 or TRBD2 (5 bases each). This receptor was obtained from a woman between 40 and 55 years old in good health. Some clones in this sample may be carry-over from other donors' samples. CDR3 nucleotide sequence: TGTGCCAGCAGCCCGGGGACGCACTCCTACGAGCAGTACTTC. It codes for CASSPGTHSYEQYF.